A selection of T cell receptor beta chains follows, all from one sample in a study of blood T cell repertoires in COVID-19. Produced via immunoSEQ multiplex PCR; TCRdb's table is partial and in-frame only. The sample contains 60,000 to 65,000 clones, 65% to 90% of which appear only once. Sequencing was done on a sample of peripheral blood. These TCRs come from a man between 45 and 60 years old with COVID-19, enrolled during active disease. Both conserved end residues are part of each CDR3. Fields, in order: clone size, V gene, D gene, J gene, CDR3 protein, CDR3 DNA. The D gene is left open where the match is weak. Clone size is not always given. Where it is, it says once, few, many or a class for expanded clones.

.,TRBV7-7,TRBD1,TRBJ1-1,CASSPKRDRVNTEAFF,TGTGCTAGCAGCCCGAAGAGGGACAGGGTCAACACTGAAGCTTTCTTT
.,TRBV30,.,TRBJ2-7,CAWSEQQTYEQYF,TGTGCCTGGAGTGAACAGCAGACCTACGAGCAGTACTTC
.,TRBV18,.,TRBJ1-1,CASSASGFNTEAFF,TGTGCCAGCTCAGCCAGCGGGTTCAACACTGAAGCTTTCTTT
.,TRBV7-3,.,TRBJ2-5,CASSLSSGRETQYF,TGTGCCAGCAGCTTAAGTTCGGGTAGGGAGACCCAGTACTTC
.,TRBV30,.,TRBJ1-5,CAWSIRGNNQPQHF,TGTGCCTGGAGTATCAGGGGAAACAATCAGCCCCAGCATTTT
once,TRBV7-3,.,TRBJ2-7,CASSPRGGAIISYEQYF,TGTGCCAGCAGCCCCAGAGGCGGGGCCATCATCTCCTACGAGCAGTACTTC
.,TRBV9,TRBD1,TRBJ2-5,CASGGPGQLQETQYF,TGTGCCAGCGGCGGGCCGGGACAGCTCCAAGAGACCCAGTACTTC
once,TRBV7-2,TRBD2,TRBJ2-7,CASSLVPGTSSEQYF,TGTGCCAGCAGCTTAGTACCCGGGACTAGCAGCGAGCAGTACTTC
.,TRBV30,TRBD1,TRBJ2-5,CACLATGAGETQYF,TGTGCCTGCCTTGCGACAGGGGCGGGGGAGACCCAGTACTTC
few,TRBV28,TRBD1,TRBJ1-5,CASFTLRQGAWQPQHF,TGTGCCAGCTTTACTCTTCGACAGGGGGCGTGGCAGCCCCAGCATTTT
once,TRBV10-3,TRBD1,TRBJ2-2,CATTGGRTGELFF,TGTGCAACGACAGGGGGCCGCACCGGGGAGCTGTTTTTT
.,TRBV4-3,.,TRBJ1-4,CASSQNPGRSGKLFF,TGCGCCAGCAGCCAAAACCCCGGGAGAAGTGGGAAACTGTTTTTT
.,TRBV25-1,.,TRBJ2-7,CASSENSYEQYF,TGTGCCAGCAGTGAAAATAGCTACGAGCAGTACTTC
once,TRBV6-4,TRBD1,TRBJ1-1,CASSDSDRATEAFF,TGTGCCAGCAGTGACTCGGACAGGGCGACTGAAGCTTTCTTT
.,TRBV30,.,TRBJ1-6,CAWSVRGARRSSYNSPLHF,TGTGCCTGGAGTGTACGAGGTGCCAGGAGGAGCTCCTATAATTCACCCCTCCACTTT
.,TRBV4-1,.,TRBJ2-6,CASSPSSGANVLTF,TGCGCCAGCAGCCCTAGCTCTGGGGCCAACGTCCTGACTTTC
.,TRBV19,.,TRBJ1-2,CASSVTGVNYGYTF,TGTGCCAGTAGTGTTACAGGAGTTAACTATGGCTACACCTTC
.,TRBV6-5,.,TRBJ1-1,CASSAQGTEAFF,TGTGCCAGCAGCGCACAGGGCACTGAAGCTTTCTTT
few,TRBV19,.,TRBJ1-5,CASSTYSQGNQPQHF,TGTGCCAGTAGTACCTATTCACAGGGAAATCAGCCCCAGCATTTT
few,TRBV19,TRBD1,TRBJ1-1,CASRDQGATNTEAFF,TGTGCCAGTAGAGACCAGGGGGCGACGAACACTGAAGCTTTCTTT
once,TRBV28,.,TRBJ1-3,CASRELTQGLTGNTIYF,TGTGCCAGCAGGGAACTTACACAGGGCTTGACTGGAAACACCATATATTTT
.,TRBV29-1,TRBD2,TRBJ2-7,CSVSGIAGFSYEQYF,TGCAGCGTCTCCGGGATAGCGGGCTTCTCCTACGAGCAGTACTTC
.,TRBV10-3,TRBD2,TRBJ2-5,CAISGLAQETQYF,TGTGCCATCAGCGGACTAGCGCAAGAGACCCAGTACTTC
.,TRBV29-1,.,TRBJ1-2,CSVGSGVNYGYTF,TGCAGCGTTGGCTCAGGGGTGAACTATGGCTACACCTTC
.,TRBV28,.,TRBJ1-4,CASCGTFNEKLFF,TGTGCCAGCTGCGGCACGTTCAATGAAAAACTGTTTTTT
.,TRBV19,TRBD2,TRBJ2-5,CASSPSGSGETQYF,TGTGCCAGTAGCCCTAGCGGGAGTGGAGAGACCCAGTACTTC
.,TRBV30,TRBD1,TRBJ1-5,CAWTGQGGNQPQHF,TGTGCCTGGACAGGACAGGGAGGCAATCAGCCCCAGCATTTT
.,TRBV27,.,TRBJ1-2,CASSFLQGPPGYTF,TGTGCCAGCAGTTTTCTTCAGGGGCCTCCAGGCTACACCTTC
once,TRBV6-6,.,TRBJ2-7,CASSYLAAASTYEQYF,TGTGCCAGCAGTTACCTCGCAGCGGCCTCTACCTACGAGCAGTACTTC
.,TRBV5-1,.,TRBJ1-1,CASSLGRDTEAFF,TGCGCCAGCAGCTTGGGGCGGGACACTGAAGCTTTCTTT
.,TRBV6-5,.,TRBJ2-3,CATNKLGGGTDTQYF,TGTGCCACGAACAAGCTGGGGGGAGGCACAGATACGCAGTATTTT
once,TRBV28,.,TRBJ1-2,CASSLGQGLGNYGYTF,TGTGCCAGCAGTTTAGGGCAGGGACTAGGTAACTATGGCTACACCTTC
once,TRBV5-6,TRBD2,TRBJ2-1,CASSFNGRAYNEQFF,TGTGCCAGCAGCTTTAACGGGAGGGCTTACAATGAGCAGTTCTTC
.,TRBV5-4,.,TRBJ1-1,CASSKDVPPGEAFF,TGTGCCAGCAGCAAAGACGTCCCCCCGGGGGAAGCTTTCTTT
.,TRBV18,.,TRBJ2-3,CASSPPGEDTQYF,TGTGCCAGCTCACCACCGGGAGAGGATACGCAGTATTTT
.,TRBV25-1,TRBD2,TRBJ2-1,CASSVPRGRGDNEQFF,TGTGCCAGCAGTGTACCCCGCGGGAGAGGGGACAATGAGCAGTTCTTC
.,TRBV14,TRBD1,TRBJ2-7,CASSPVGTGGDEQYF,TGTGCCAGCAGCCCGGTAGGGACAGGGGGCGACGAGCAGTACTTC
.,TRBV12-3/TRBV12-4,.,TRBJ1-4,CASSQGEKLFF,TGTGCCAGCAGTCAGGGTGAAAAACTGTTTTTT
.,TRBV20-1,.,TRBJ2-1,CSVGGGEQFF,TGCAGTGTTGGGGGCGGTGAGCAGTTCTTC
.,TRBV30,TRBD1,TRBJ1-5,CAWSVQGNQPQHF,TGTGCCTGGAGTGTACAGGGGAATCAGCCCCAGCATTTT
.,TRBV7-2,.,TRBJ2-7,CASSSGGGSSSYEQYF,TGTGCCAGCAGCTCCGGGGGCGGGAGTAGTTCCTACGAGCAGTACTTC
.,TRBV28,.,TRBJ1-4,CASSLPEKVEKLFF,TGTGCCAGCAGTTTACCCGAGAAAGTAGAAAAACTGTTTTTT
.,TRBV14,TRBD2,TRBJ2-7,CASSGRTSGRNEQYF,TGTGCCAGCAGTGGGCGGACTAGCGGGAGAAACGAGCAGTACTTC
.,TRBV28,TRBD1,TRBJ1-4,CASSTGTGTKLFF,TGTGCCAGCAGCACCGGGACAGGGACTAAACTGTTTTTT
.,TRBV7-9,.,TRBJ2-3,CASSNRRREATDTQYF,TGTGCCAGCAGCAACCGGAGGAGGGAGGCCACAGATACGCAGTATTTT
.,TRBV28,.,TRBJ2-7,CASRRGASYEQYF,TGTGCCAGCAGACGGGGGGCCTCCTACGAGCAGTACTTC
.,TRBV7-8,TRBD2,TRBJ2-1,CASSFGTSGKNEQFF,TGTGCCAGCAGCTTCGGTACTAGCGGAAAAAATGAGCAGTTCTTC